These 10 T cell receptor beta chains originate from one sample sequenced in a study of blood T cell repertoires in COVID-19. Assay: immunoSEQ multiplex PCR; the TCRdb copy retains only in-frame clones and omits some. The profile shows approximately 230,000 clones, roughly 85% of them singletons. The specimen was peripheral blood. The receptors were sampled from a man in his late teens or twenties with active or convalescent COVID-19.

The rearrangement uses TRBV30 and TRBJ1-2; tentatively, D is TRBD1 (5 bases). This CDR3 is 17 amino acids long. The germline V gene encodes CDR1 GTSNPN and CDR2 SVGIG (reference sequence). V lost 2 bases and J lost 4, with 23 bases in between. The CDR3: CAWSSPLAGAESYGYTF. For the CDR3, the DNA is TGTGCCTGGAGTTCACCACTAGCTGGGGCCGAAAGCTATGGCTACACCTTC.

The rearrangement uses TRBV16 and TRBJ2-5, with 7 bases aligning to TRBD1. V dropped 1 base and J dropped 2; count of bases not matched to a gene: 7. The length of the CDR3 is 16 residues. In germline, CDR1 is KGHSY, CDR2 FQNENV. CDR3 bases: TGTGCCAGCAGCCAATGGTACGGGACAGCTCAAGAGACCCAGTACTTC. It specifies CASSQWYGTAQETQYF.

V is TRBV7-3 and J is TRBJ2-1; TRBD1 aligns across 7 bases. This CDR3 has 14 amino acids. The germline V gene encodes CDR1 SGHTA and CDR2 FQGTGA. Losses at the gene ends were 5 bases for V and 6 bases for J; bases not matched to a gene: 7. The CDR3 DNA reads as TGTGCCAGCAGCCCGGGACAGCCCCCCAATGAGCAGTTCTTC. Translated: CASSPGQPPNEQFF.

This chain connects TRBV19 to TRBJ1-2, with D perhaps matching TRBD1 (6 bases). Per the germline V gene, CDR1 is LNHDA and CDR2 is SQIVND (reference sequence). The CDR3 is 14 residues long. The V end lost 6 bases, the J end lost 2 bases, and 13 bases lay between the germline ends. CDR3 nucleotide sequence: TGTGCCAGTAGAACACAGGACAGCAACTATGGCTACACCTTC. It translates to CASRTQDSNYGYTF.

The J gene is TRBJ2-1, the V gene TRBV7-3; 9 bases fit TRBD1. This CDR3 is 15 amino acids long. Germline values: CDR1 SGHTA, CDR2 FQGTGA. Trimming at V came to 5 bases and at J to 8 bases, leaving 10 bases not matched to a gene. The CDR3 DNA reads TGTGCCAGCAGCAGAGGGACAGGGAGGGCGGATGAGCAGTTCTTC. Encoded protein: CASSRGTGRADEQFF.

In this sample, this clone turned up once. V gene TRBV13 combines with J gene TRBJ2-3; 8 bases are shared with TRBD1. The length of the CDR3 is 17 residues. V trimming: 3 bases; J trimming: 2 bases; junction bases outside the gene matches: 10. Per the germline V gene, CDR1 is PRHDT and CDR2 is FYEKMQ (reference sequence). This chain's CDR3 is CASSFTTGGALTDTQYF. CDR3 bases: TGTGCCAGCAGCTTTACTACAGGGGGAGCGCTCACAGATACGCAGTATTTT.

This chain joins TRBV4-2 and TRBJ2-7; TRBD2 matches at 8 bases. Germline V CDR1 and CDR2: LGHNA, YNFKEQ. The CDR3 totals 15 residues. V dropped 4 bases and J dropped 3; count of bases not matched to a gene: 8. In DNA form, the CDR3 reads TGTGCCAGCAGCCGCACGAGAGCGGGAGACTACGAGCAGTACTTC. This gives the protein CASSRTRAGDYEQYF.

The V and J genes are TRBV2 and TRBJ1-6; 7 positions match TRBD1. Unmatched junction bases numbered 6, after V lost 5 bases and J lost 8 bases. From germline, CDR1 is SNHLY and CDR2 FYNNEI. The CDR3 length is 14 residues. The CDR3: CASSLTGKDSPLHF. The CDR3 DNA sequence: TGTGCCAGCAGTTTGACAGGGAAGGATTCACCCCTCCACTTT.

This sequence joins TRBV14 and TRBJ1-1; TRBD1 is a possible D gene (5 bases). There are 16 residues in the CDR3. In germline, CDR1 is SGHDN, CDR2 FVKESK. Trimming removed 1 base at V and 0 bases at J, with 12 bases between. The CDR3 loop is CASSQVGQGMNTEAFF. CDR3 sequence (DNA): TGTGCCAGCAGCCAAGTGGGTCAGGGTATGAACACTGAAGCTTTCTTT.

The chain carries TRBV28 and TRBJ2-1; 7 bases agree with TRBD2. Trimming removed 5 bases from V and 3 bases from J; junction bases left unmatched: 7. CDR3 size: 15 residues. From germline, CDR1 is MDHEN and CDR2 SYDVKM. CDR3 DNA: TGTGCCAGCAGTCAGGGAGGGGACTACTACAATGAGCAGTTCTTC. Its translation is CASSQGGDYYNEQFF.